These 2 T cell receptor beta chains were sequenced from one sample in a study of T cells after posttransplantation cyclophosphamide. Method: immunoSEQ multiplex PCR; TCRdb's copy keeps in-frame clones and lacks some. The table lists 45,000 to 55,000 clones, no singletons, with 2% to 2.5% in the top ten. Sequenced material: PBMCs. These receptors all come from a middle-aged man in good health, CMV-negative, and a related stem cell transplant donor.

This clone was seen at least ten times. This chain links TRBV2 with TRBJ1-2; D is undetermined. Trimming took off 7 bases at V and 0 bases at J, with 9 bases between the two ends. Looked up from germline, CDR1 is SNHLY and CDR2 is FYNNEI. This CDR3 is 13 amino acids long. DNA for the CDR3: TGTGCCAGCAAGGAGGGATCTAACTATGGCTACACCTTC. It codes for CASKEGSNYGYTF.

This clone was seen at least ten times. The chain joins TRBV5-1 to TRBJ2-1, with 8 bases lining up with TRBD2. The CDR3 runs 15 residues. Germline CDR1 is SGHRS and CDR2 is YFSETQ. Losses at the gene ends were 4 bases for V and 1 base for J; bases not matched to a gene: 4. CDR3 bases: TGCGCCAGCAGCGGTAGCGGGGCATCCTACAATGAGCAGTTCTTC. Translating gives CASSGSGASYNEQFF.